One and the same sample provided the 2 T cell receptor beta chains below, sequenced in a study of tumor-infiltrating lymphocytes in primary liver carcinoma. TCR beta cDNA was prepared out of around 460 ng total RNA by means of a constant-region primer. Three nested multiplex PCR rounds of slightly modified ARM-PCR generated TCR beta libraries. Rounds one and two of PCR, each of 10 cycles, were primed with TRBV1-TRBV30 forward primers and a C-beta reverse primer. TCRdb called the multiplex PCR reads again in MiXCR, with one record for every CDR3 protein. The sample has fewer than 350,000 distinct CDR3 sequences; 65% are singletons. Unsorted whole blood yielded the blood RNA, and germline DNA was also extracted. Sequenced material: peripheral blood. Receptor source: a man aged 35 to 55 with primary liver carcinoma and hepatitis B virus infection.

A remark on this clonotype: Germline is not matched at one junction end, which may reflect a read error. The V and J genes are TRBV11-3 and TRBJ2-3, with a possible D match to TRBD1 (7 bases). The germline V gene encodes CDR1 SGHNT and CDR2 YENEEA. The length of the CDR3 is 15 residues. The CDR3 loop reads CASSPGGGGTDMQYF. The CDR3 DNA follows: TGTGCCAGCAGCCCAGGGGGAGGTGGCACAGATATGCAGTATTTT. The full variable domain, with the rest looked up from reference TRBV11-3 and TRBJ2-3, is EAGVVQSPRYKIIEKKQPVAFWCNPISGHNTLYWYLQNLGQGPELLIRYENEEAVDDSQLPKDRFSAERLKGVDSTLKIQPAELGDSAVYLCASSPGGGGTDMQYFGPGTRLTVL.

Comment on this clonotype: Sequence at one end of the junction differs from germline and may be a read error. J is TRBJ2-1 and V is TRBV29-1; D is unresolved. The germline V gene encodes CDR1 SQVTM and CDR2 ANQGSEA. The CDR3 loop spans 13 amino acids. The CDR3: CSAEDSYNNEQFF. The CDR3 bases are TGCAGCGCTGAAGACTCCTATAACAATGAGCAGTTCTTC.